This entry is about one T cell receptor (beta chain). Per the germline V gene, CDR1 is SEHNR and CDR2 is FQNEAQ (reference sequence). V dropped 1 base and J dropped 5 bases, with 11 bases sitting between them. The CDR3 sequence is 14 residues long. This entry comes from a study of blood T cell repertoires in COVID-19. Study-wide background: Specimens from acute and convalescent COVID-19 originated in the United States, Italy and Spain. The cDNA or gDNA used as material had been derived from T cells, B-cell-depleted T cells, or PBMCs.

Patients at the Seattle site were enrolled during active infection and followed longitudinally. In the authors' methods: Scientists estimated how many nucleated cells there were by amplifying reference gene primers. Libraries were prepared by immunoSEQ multiplex PCR; TCRdb keeps only in-frame clonotypes and omits some of them. That table gives V, J and clone size, and the DNA gave D and trimming. The sample lists some 100,000 clones; around 88% were seen once. The chain joins TRBV7-9 to TRBJ1-1, with D maybe TRBD1 (5 bases). The source material was peripheral blood. The receptor comes from a man aged 45-60 years with COVID-19, enrolled during active disease. CDR3 nucleotides: TGTGCCAGCAGCTTAGAGTCTGGGGGGACTGAAGCTTTCTTT. Translated, it gives CASSLESGGTEAFF.